Each of the 2 T cell receptor beta chains below was sequenced from the same sample in a study of T cells in Graves' hyperthyroidism and ophthalmopathy. RNA transcripts provided the source from which TCR beta CDR3 regions were amplified. The HTBI primer set drove a first-round RT-PCR of the TCR CDR3. TCRdb re-called the multiplex PCR reads with MiXCR, one entry per CDR3 protein. This table holds approximately 600,000 distinct CDR3 sequences, less than 25% found once. The sample taken for sequencing was blood. These receptors all stem from a man aged 25-45 years with Graves' ophthalmopathy.

In this sample, this clonotype turned up many times. The chain employs TRBV6-1 and TRBJ1-1; D remains unclear. Per the germline V gene, CDR1 is MNHNS and CDR2 is SASEGT. The CDR3 totals 14 residues. V gave up 4 bases and J gave up 0 bases, with 9 bases separating them. The chain's CDR3 is CASSAPGLNTEAFF. In DNA, the CDR3 is TGTGCCAGCAGTGCCCCGGGGTTGAACACTGAAGCTTTCTTT.

This clonotype was counted only a few times. The V gene is TRBV6-1, the J gene TRBJ2-1; 10 bases line up with TRBD2. Germline values: CDR1 MNHNS, CDR2 SASEGT. V was clipped by 5 bases and J by 6 bases; unmatched bases: 7. The CDR3 has 15 residues. CDR3 sequence: CASSISSGSINEQFF. The CDR3 DNA sequence: TGTGCCAGCAGTATATCTAGCGGGAGTATCAATGAGCAGTTCTTC.